The next 23 T cell receptor beta chains were all read from a single sample in a study of control samples from healthy donors and cancer patients. TCRdb keeps only in-frame clones here, not all; method: immunoSEQ multiplex PCR. The table lists roughly 58,000 clones, about 90% of them singletons. Sequenced sample: PBMCs. Source of these receptors: a woman aged 55-70 years with lung cancer.

The genes are TRBV9 and TRBJ1-1; D gene ambiguous. The CDR3 spans 13 residues. The germline V gene encodes CDR1 SGDLS and CDR2 YYNGEE. V lost 3 bases to trimming and J lost 5 bases, with 11 bases between them. The chain's CDR3 is CASSDLGGTEAFF. CDR3 coding DNA: TGTGCCAGCAGCGATTTGGGTGGAACTGAAGCTTTCTTT.

The V gene is TRBV28, the J gene TRBJ2-7, with D tentatively TRBD1 (6 bases). Germline CDR1 reads MDHEN; CDR2 reads SYDVKM. The CDR3 has 13 amino acids. V lost 5 bases, J lost 5 bases, and 13 bases lay in between. The CDR3 sequence is CASSEQGKDEQYF. The CDR3 DNA reads TGTGCCAGCAGTGAACAGGGAAAGGACGAGCAGTACTTC.

The chain combines TRBV7-9 with TRBJ1-6; D is unclear. The ends were cut back, 4 bases at V and 9 bases at J, with 13 bases in the middle. Germline CDR1 SEHNR, CDR2 FQNEAQ (reference sequence). The CDR3 consists of 14 residues. Written as DNA, the CDR3 is TGTGCCAGCAGCTCGACCATACTGGGTTCACCCCTCCACTTT. Its protein is CASSSTILGSPLHF.

This chain links TRBV6-5 with TRBJ1-1; the D gene is possibly TRBD1 (6 bases). Germline V gene lookup returns CDR1 MNHEY and CDR2 SVGAGI. Trimming took 5 bases from V and 5 from J, leaving 18 bases between them. The length of the CDR3 is 15 residues. CDR3 DNA: TGTGCCAGCAGTACCCCAGAGGGGGGGCGAACTGAAGCTTTCTTT. This translates into CASSTPEGGRTEAFF.

V and J are TRBV5-1 and TRBJ1-4; TRBD1 aligns across 7 bases. CDR1 and CDR2 (germline): SGHRS, YFSETQ. This CDR3 has 17 residues. Trimming took 4 bases from V and 1 from J; bases not matched to a gene: 10. The CDR3 loop reads CASSPGNRDRTNEKLFF. The CDR3 nucleotides read TGCGCCAGCAGCCCCGGAAATAGGGACAGAACTAATGAAAAACTGTTTTTT.

This clone is a singleton in its sample. V usage is TRBV27 and J usage is TRBJ2-1; 10 nucleotides align to TRBD1. J gave up 7 bases and V 4 bases, and 13 bases lay outside the gene matches. Germline CDR1 MNHEY, CDR2 SMNVEV (reference sequence). CDR3 length: 17 amino acids. CDR3 DNA sequence: TGTGCCAGCAGTTCCTCCTGGACAGGGGGGAGGATAAATGAGCAGTTCTTC. It translates to CASSSSWTGGRINEQFF.

The chain is built from TRBV6-4 and TRBJ2-1, with D possibly TRBD2 on 6 matching bases. The CDR3 totals 15 residues. V lost 3 bases and J 8 bases, leaving 17 bases between the germline ends. Germline CDR1 reads MRHNA; CDR2 reads SNTAGT. The CDR3 here is CASSEMTGVFYEQFF. DNA of the CDR3: TGTGCCAGCAGTGAGATGACGGGAGTATTTTATGAGCAGTTCTTC.

The chain has TRBV29-1 and TRBJ2-7, with TRBD2 matching 12 bases. CDR3 size: 15 residues. V shed 0 bases and J 5 bases; nucleotides not matched to a gene: 5. From germline, CDR1 is SQVTM and CDR2 ANQGSEA. The CDR3 here is CSVEESSGGADEQYF. CDR3 nucleotides: TGCAGCGTTGAAGAGTCTAGCGGGGGGGCTGACGAGCAGTACTTC.

This clone was seen once. The gene calls are TRBV2 and TRBJ2-2; the D gene is possibly TRBD2 (6 bases). The CDR3 runs 15 residues. Trimming shortened V by 7 bases and J by 2 bases, and 14 bases separated the two germline ends. Looked up from germline, CDR1 is SNHLY and CDR2 is FYNNEI. CDR3 residues: CASTAWRGNTGELFF. CDR3 coding DNA: TGTGCCAGCACGGCGTGGCGGGGAAACACCGGGGAGCTGTTTTTT.

The sample holds one count of this clone. The genes are TRBV19 and TRBJ1-2; no clear D gene. Germline lookup yields CDR1 LNHDA and CDR2 SQIVND (reference sequence). V was clipped by 3 bases and J by 7 bases, with 12 bases between them. The CDR3 totals 13 residues. The CDR3, as DNA: TGTGCCAGTAGTATCCCGGGGATCCGTGGCTACACCTTC. Its translation: CASSIPGIRGYTF. The entire variable domain, with the rest obtained from reference TRBV19 and TRBJ1-2, is as follows: DGGITQSPKYLFRKEGQNVTLSCEQNLNHDAMYWYRQDPGQGLRLIYYSQIVNDFQKGDIAEGYSVSREKKESFPLTVTSAQKNPTAFYLCASSIPGIRGYTFGSGTRLTVV.

The chain has TRBV12-3 or TRBV12-4 and TRBJ2-1; possible D gene TRBD2, 6 bases. The CDR3 loop spans 13 amino acids. The V end was cut by 2 bases, the J end by 6 bases, with 8 bases between. The CDR3 DNA sequence: TGTGCCAGCAGTTTAAGGCGGGGCAATGAGCAGTTCTTC. Residues: CASSLRRGNEQFF.

The rearrangement joins TRBV3-1 (or the pseudogene TRBV3-2) to TRBJ2-3, with D unclear. Germline V lookup: CDR1 LGHDT, CDR2 YNNKEL (reference sequence). The CDR3 covers 13 residues. With 0 bases removed from V and 8 bases from J, the gap between germline ends came to 9 bases. The CDR3 loop is CASSQDKGSTQYF. CDR3 nucleotides: TGTGCCAGCAGCCAAGATAAGGGAAGTACGCAGTATTTT.

V gene TRBV28 combines with J gene TRBJ2-2; 8 nucleotides line up with TRBD2. This CDR3 is 15 amino acids long. V shed 6 bases, J shed 3 bases, and the junction held 6 bases outside the gene matches. CDR1 and CDR2 from the germline V gene are MDHEN and SYDVKM. CDR3 in amino acids: CASRGAGVDTGELFF. The CDR3 DNA reads as TGTGCCAGCAGGGGAGCGGGAGTCGACACCGGGGAGCTGTTTTTT.

The gene calls are TRBV30 and TRBJ2-7; 7 nucleotides line up with TRBD2. J lost 6 bases, V lost 5 bases, and 7 bases had no gene match. Germline loops: CDR1 GTSNPN, CDR2 SVGIG (reference sequence). The CDR3 is 12 amino acids. For the CDR3, the DNA is TGTGCCTGGGGGGAGGGGATCGGCGAGCAGTACTTC. Its translation is CAWGEGIGEQYF.

The genes are TRBV5-5 and TRBJ1-5; 9 nucleotides line up with TRBD1. Germline CDR1 SGHKS, CDR2 YYEKEE (reference sequence). With 3 bases clipped from V and 4 bases from J, the junction kept 2 bases outside the gene matches. CDR3 length: 14 residues. CDR3 sequence: CASSWDRVNQPQHF. CDR3 sequence (DNA): TGTGCCAGCAGCTGGGACAGGGTGAATCAGCCCCAGCATTTT.

V and J are TRBV19 and TRBJ2-1, with D perhaps given as TRBD1 or TRBD2 (5 bases each). CDR1 and CDR2 (germline): LNHDA, SQIVND (reference sequence). This CDR3 has 16 residues. Trimming took off 8 bases at V and 2 bases at J, with 19 bases between the two ends. CDR3 amino acids: CASDPLGLGAYNEQFF. The CDR3 DNA follows: TGTGCCAGTGACCCCCTAGGGTTGGGGGCCTACAATGAGCAGTTCTTC.

The genes are TRBV4-2 and TRBJ1-2; the D is unclear. Trimming cost V 0 bases and J 2 bases, with 7 bases left between them. CDR1 and CDR2 (germline): LGHNA, YNFKEQ. This CDR3 has 14 residues. The CDR3 sequence: CASSQDLVNYGYTF. CDR3 bases: TGTGCCAGCAGCCAAGATCTCGTGAACTATGGCTACACCTTC.

This rearrangement joins TRBV19 to TRBJ2-1; 11 bases fit TRBD2. The CDR3 loop spans 13 amino acids. After removal of 4 bases from V and 14 bases from J, the junction contained 7 bases not matched to a gene. The germline gives CDR1 LNHDA, CDR2 SQIVND (reference sequence). CDR3 loop: CASSTVSGGAKFF. As DNA, the CDR3 is TGTGCCAGTAGTACGGTTAGCGGGGGGGCCAAGTTCTTC.

The CDR3 DNA follows: TGTGCCAGCAGCTACCACGACAGGGGGCTGTTGGACTATGGCTACACCTTC. Translated, it gives CASSYHDRGLLDYGYTF. This chain joins TRBV7-2 and TRBJ1-2, with TRBD1 identical over 10 bases. Germline V gene sequence: CDR1 SGHTA, CDR2 FQGNSA. Trimming removed 4 bases from V and 3 bases from J; junction bases left unmatched: 11. This CDR3 has 17 residues. Combining the CDR3 with reference TRBV7-2 and TRBJ1-2 gives the whole variable domain GAGVSQSPSNKVTEKGKDVELRCDPISGHTALYWYRQSLGQGLEFLIYFQGNSAPDKSGLPSDRFSAERTGGSVSTLTIQRTQQEDSAVYLCASSYHDRGLLDYGYTFGSGTRLTVV.

The chain recombines TRBV6-5 with TRBJ1-2, with D tentatively TRBD1 (5 bases). The CDR3 is 13 amino acids. Between the trimmed V and J ends, which lost 2 bases and 4 bases, there was a span of 8 bases. Germline V CDR1 and CDR2: MNHEY, SVGAGI. CDR3: CASSYEQGYGYTF. The CDR3 bases are TGTGCCAGCAGTTACGAGCAGGGCTATGGCTACACCTTC.

The rearrangement uses TRBV9 and TRBJ2-5; unclear D gene. Trimming cost V 0 bases and J 1 base, with 7 bases left between them. The CDR3 has 14 residues. Germline V gene data show CDR1 as SGDLS and CDR2 as YYNGEE. CDR3 region: CASSVGVLQETQYF. The CDR3 bases are TGTGCCAGCAGCGTAGGGGTACTCCAAGAGACCCAGTACTTC.

The rearrangement links TRBV5-1 to TRBJ2-7; D is tentatively TRBD1 or TRBD2 (5 bases each). V was clipped by 1 base and J by 3 bases, with 14 bases between them. Germline V CDR1 and CDR2: SGHRS, YFSETQ. This CDR3 contains 15 residues. The CDR3 nucleotides are TGCGCCAGCAGCTTGTCTGGGACGCCGCTCTACGAGCAGTACTTC. Translation: CASSLSGTPLYEQYF.

On this clone itself: Other DNA variants within this sample encode the same CDR3. V and J are TRBV2 and TRBJ2-7; D uncertain. The CDR3 runs to 10 residues. From germline, CDR1 is SNHLY and CDR2 FYNNEI. V lost 3 bases to trimming and J lost 3 bases, with 0 bases between them. In DNA, the CDR3 is TGTGCCAGCAGTGACTACGAGCAGTACTTC. Translation gives CASSDYEQYF.